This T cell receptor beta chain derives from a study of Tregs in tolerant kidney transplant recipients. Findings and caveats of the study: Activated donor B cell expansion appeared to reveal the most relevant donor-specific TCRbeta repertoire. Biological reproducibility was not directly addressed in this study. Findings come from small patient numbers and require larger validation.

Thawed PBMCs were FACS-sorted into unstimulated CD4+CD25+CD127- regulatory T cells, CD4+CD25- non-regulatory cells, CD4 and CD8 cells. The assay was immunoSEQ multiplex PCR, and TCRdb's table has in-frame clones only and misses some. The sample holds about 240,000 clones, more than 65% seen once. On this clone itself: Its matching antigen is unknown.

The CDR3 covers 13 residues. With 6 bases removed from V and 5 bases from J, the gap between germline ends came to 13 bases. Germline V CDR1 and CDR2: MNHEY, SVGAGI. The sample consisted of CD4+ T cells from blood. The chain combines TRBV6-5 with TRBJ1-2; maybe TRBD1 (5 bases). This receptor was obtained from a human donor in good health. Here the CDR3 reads CASSPHQGYGYTF. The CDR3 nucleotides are TGTGCCAGCAGCCCCCATCAGGGTTATGGCTACACCTTC.